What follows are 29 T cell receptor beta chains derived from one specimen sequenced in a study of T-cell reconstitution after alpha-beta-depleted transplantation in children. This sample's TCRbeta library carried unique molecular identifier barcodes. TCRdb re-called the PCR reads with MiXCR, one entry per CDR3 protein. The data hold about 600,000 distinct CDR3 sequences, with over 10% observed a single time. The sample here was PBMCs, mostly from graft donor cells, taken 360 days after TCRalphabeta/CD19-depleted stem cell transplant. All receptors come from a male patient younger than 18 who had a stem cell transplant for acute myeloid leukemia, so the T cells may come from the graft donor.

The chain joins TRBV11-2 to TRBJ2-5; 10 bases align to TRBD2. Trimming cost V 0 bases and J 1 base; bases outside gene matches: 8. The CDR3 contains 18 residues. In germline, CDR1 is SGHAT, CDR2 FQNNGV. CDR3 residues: CASSLDFKLAGLQETQYF. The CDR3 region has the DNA TGTGCCAGCAGCTTAGATTTTAAACTAGCGGGGCTCCAAGAGACCCAGTACTTC.

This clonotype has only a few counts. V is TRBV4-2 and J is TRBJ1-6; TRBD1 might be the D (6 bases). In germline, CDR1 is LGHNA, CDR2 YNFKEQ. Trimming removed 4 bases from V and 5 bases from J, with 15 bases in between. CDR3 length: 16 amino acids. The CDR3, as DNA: TGTGCCAGCAGCCGGGGGAGTGGGGGCAATAATTCACCCCTCCACTTT. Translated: CASSRGSGGNNSPLHF.

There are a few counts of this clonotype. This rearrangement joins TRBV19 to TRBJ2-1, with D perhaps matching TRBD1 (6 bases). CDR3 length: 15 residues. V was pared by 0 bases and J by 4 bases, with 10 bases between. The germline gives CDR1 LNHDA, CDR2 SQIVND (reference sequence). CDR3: CASSIEGQLYNEQFF. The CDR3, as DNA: TGTGCCAGTAGTATAGAAGGACAGCTGTACAATGAGCAGTTCTTC.

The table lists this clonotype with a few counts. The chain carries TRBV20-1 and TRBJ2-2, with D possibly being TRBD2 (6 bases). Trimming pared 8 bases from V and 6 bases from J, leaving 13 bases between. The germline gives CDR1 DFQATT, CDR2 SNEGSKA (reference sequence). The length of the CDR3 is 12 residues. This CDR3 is CSTERRAGELFF. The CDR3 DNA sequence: TGCAGTACTGAGCGGAGGGCCGGGGAGCTGTTTTTT.

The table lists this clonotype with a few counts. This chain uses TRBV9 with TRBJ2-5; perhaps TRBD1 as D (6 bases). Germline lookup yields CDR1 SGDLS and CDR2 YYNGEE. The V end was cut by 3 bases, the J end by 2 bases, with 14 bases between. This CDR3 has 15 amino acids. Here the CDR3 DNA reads TGTGCCAGCAGCGCGGACCCGGGACAACAAGAGACCCAGTACTTC. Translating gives CASSADPGQQETQYF.

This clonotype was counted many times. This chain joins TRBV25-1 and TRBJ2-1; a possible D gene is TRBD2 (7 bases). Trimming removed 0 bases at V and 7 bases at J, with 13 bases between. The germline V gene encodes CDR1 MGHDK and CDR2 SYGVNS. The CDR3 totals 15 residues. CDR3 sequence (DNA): TGTGCCAGCAGTGAATACGGGGGGCTGGGGAATGAGCAGTTCTTC. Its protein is CASSEYGGLGNEQFF.

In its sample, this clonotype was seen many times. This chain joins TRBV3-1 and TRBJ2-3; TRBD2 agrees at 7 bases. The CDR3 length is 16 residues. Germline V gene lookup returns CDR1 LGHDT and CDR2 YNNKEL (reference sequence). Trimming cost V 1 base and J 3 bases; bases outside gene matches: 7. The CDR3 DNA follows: TGTGCCAGCAGCCAAGTTCCAGCGGGGACGACAGATACGCAGTATTTT. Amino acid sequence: CASSQVPAGTTDTQYF.

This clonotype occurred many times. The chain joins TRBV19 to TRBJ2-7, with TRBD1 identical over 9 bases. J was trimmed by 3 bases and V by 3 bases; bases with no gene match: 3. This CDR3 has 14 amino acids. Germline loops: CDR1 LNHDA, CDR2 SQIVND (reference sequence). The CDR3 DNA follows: TGTGCCAGTAGTATCGGACAGGGGTACTACGAGCAGTACTTC. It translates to CASSIGQGYYEQYF. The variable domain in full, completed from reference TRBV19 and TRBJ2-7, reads DGGITQSPKYLFRKEGQNVTLSCEQNLNHDAMYWYRQDPGQGLRLIYYSQIVNDFQKGDIAEGYSVSREKKESFPLTVTSAQKNPTAFYLCASSIGQGYYEQYFGPGTRLTVT.

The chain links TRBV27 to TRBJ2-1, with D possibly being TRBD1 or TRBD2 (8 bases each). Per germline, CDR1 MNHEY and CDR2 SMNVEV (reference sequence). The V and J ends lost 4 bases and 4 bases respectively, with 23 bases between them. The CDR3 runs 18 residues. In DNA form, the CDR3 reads TGTGCCAGCAGTTCAGGGGGCGGGGGGCTTCTCGTATACAATGAGCAGTTCTTC. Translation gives CASSSGGGGLLVYNEQFF.

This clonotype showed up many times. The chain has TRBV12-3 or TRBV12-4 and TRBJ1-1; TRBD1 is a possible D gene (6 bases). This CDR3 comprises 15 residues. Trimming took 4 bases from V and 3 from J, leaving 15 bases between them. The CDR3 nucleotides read TGTGCCAGCAGTTCAAACAGGGTACGTCACACTGAAGCTTTCTTT. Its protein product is CASSSNRVRHTEAFF.

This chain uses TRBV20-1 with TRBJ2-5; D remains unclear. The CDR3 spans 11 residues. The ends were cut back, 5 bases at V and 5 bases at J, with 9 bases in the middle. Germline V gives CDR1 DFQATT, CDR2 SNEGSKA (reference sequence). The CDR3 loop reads CSAPLGETQYF. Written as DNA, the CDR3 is TGCAGTGCTCCCCTAGGGGAGACCCAGTACTTC.

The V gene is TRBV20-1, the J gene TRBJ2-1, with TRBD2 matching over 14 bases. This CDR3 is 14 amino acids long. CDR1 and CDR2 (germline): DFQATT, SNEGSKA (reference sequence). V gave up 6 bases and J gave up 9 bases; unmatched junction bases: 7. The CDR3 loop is CSASRLAGGFEQFF. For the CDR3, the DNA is TGCAGTGCATCCCGACTAGCGGGAGGGTTTGAGCAGTTCTTC.

CDR3 sequence: CASSPPGQEVGEQFF. The CDR3 DNA is TGTGCCAGCAGTCCACCGGGACAGGAGGTCGGTGAGCAGTTCTTC. This rearrangement joins TRBV6-1 to TRBJ2-1; 8 positions match TRBD1. CDR3 length equals 15 residues. With 5 bases clipped from V and 9 bases from J, the junction kept 12 bases outside the gene matches. CDR1 and CDR2 from the germline V gene are MNHNS and SASEGT.

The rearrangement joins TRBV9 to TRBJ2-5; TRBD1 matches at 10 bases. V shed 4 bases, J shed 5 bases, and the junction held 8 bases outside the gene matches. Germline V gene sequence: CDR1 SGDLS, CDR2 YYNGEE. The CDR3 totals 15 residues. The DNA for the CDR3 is TGTGCCAGCAGCCCCCGTCCGGGACAGGGGGAGACCCAGTACTTC. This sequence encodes CASSPRPGQGETQYF. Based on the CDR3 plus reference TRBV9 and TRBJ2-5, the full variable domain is DSGVTQTPKHLITATGQRVTLRCSPRSGDLSVYWYQQSLDQGLQFLIQYYNGEERAKGNILERFSAQQFPDLHSELNLSSLELGDSALYFCASSPRPGQGETQYFGPGTRLLVL.

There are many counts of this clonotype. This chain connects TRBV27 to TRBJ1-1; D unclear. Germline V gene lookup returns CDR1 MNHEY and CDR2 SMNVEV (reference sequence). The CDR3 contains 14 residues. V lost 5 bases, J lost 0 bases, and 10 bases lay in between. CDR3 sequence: CASSPLTLNTEAFF. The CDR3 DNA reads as TGTGCCAGCAGTCCGTTGACCTTGAACACTGAAGCTTTCTTT.

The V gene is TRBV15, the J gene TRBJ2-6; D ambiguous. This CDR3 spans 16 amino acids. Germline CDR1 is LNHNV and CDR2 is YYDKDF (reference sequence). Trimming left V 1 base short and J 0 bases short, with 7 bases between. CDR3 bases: TGTGCCACCAGCAGAGGCCAGCACTCTGGGGCCAACGTCCTGACTTTC. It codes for CATSRGQHSGANVLTF.

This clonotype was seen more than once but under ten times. The CDR3 DNA is TGTGCCAGCAGCTCCGCTAGCGGGAGCGCAGATACGCAGTATTTT. Amino acid sequence: CASSSASGSADTQYF. The rearrangement uses TRBV7-8 and TRBJ2-3, with 10 bases lining up with TRBD2. V gave up 4 bases and J gave up 4 bases; unmatched junction bases: 5. CDR1 is SGHVS and CDR2 is FQNEAQ in the germline V gene. The CDR3 has 15 residues.

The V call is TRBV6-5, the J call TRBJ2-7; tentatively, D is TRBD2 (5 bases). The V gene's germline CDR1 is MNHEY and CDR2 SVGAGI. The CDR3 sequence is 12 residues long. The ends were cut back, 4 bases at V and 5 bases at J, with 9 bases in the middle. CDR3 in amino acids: CASSSIGNEQYF. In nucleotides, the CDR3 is TGTGCCAGCAGTTCCATCGGGAACGAGCAGTACTTC.

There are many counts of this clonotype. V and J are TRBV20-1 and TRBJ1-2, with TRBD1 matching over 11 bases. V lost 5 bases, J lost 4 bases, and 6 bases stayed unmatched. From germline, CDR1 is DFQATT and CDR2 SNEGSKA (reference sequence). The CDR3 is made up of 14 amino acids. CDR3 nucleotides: TGCAGTGCTTGGACAGGGGGCGAAGGCTATGGCTACACCTTC. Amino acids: CSAWTGGEGYGYTF.

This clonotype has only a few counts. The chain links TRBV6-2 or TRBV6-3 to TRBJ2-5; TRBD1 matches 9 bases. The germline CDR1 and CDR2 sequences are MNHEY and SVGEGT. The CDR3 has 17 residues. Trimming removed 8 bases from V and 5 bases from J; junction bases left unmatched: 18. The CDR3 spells CASVRRAWTGEYETQYF. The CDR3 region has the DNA TGTGCCAGCGTACGAAGGGCCTGGACAGGGGAGTACGAGACCCAGTACTTC.

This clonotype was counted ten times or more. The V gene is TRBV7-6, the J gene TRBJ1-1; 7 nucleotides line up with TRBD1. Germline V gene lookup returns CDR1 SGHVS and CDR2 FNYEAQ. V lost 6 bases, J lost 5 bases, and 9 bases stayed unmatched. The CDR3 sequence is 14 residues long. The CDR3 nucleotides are TGTGCCAGCAGTCGGACAGGCGACGGAACTGAAGCTTTCTTT. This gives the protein CASSRTGDGTEAFF.

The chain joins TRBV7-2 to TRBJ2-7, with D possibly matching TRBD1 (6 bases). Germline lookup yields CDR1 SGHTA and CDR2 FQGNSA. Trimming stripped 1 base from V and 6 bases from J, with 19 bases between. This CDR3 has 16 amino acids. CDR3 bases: TGTGCCAGCAGCTTAGAAGAGGCAGGGGTAGGCATCGAGCAGTACTTC. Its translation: CASSLEEAGVGIEQYF.

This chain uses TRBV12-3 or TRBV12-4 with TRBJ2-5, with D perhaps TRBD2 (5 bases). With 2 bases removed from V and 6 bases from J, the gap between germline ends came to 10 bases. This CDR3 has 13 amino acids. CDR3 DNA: TGTGCCAGCAGTTTACTAGCCGGCCAGACCCAGTACTTC. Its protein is CASSLLAGQTQYF.

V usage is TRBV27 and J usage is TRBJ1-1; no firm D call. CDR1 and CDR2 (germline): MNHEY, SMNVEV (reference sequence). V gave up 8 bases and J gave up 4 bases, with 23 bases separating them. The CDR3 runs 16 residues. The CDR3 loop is CASGISKGFRPTEAFF. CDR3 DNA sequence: TGTGCCAGCGGAATTTCTAAGGGATTCCGTCCCACTGAAGCTTTCTTT.

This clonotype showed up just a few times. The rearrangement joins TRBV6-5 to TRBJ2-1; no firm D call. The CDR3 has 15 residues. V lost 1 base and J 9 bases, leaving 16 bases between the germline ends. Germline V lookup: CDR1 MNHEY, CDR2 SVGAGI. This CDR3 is CASSYLGRQGSEQFF. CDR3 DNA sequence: TGTGCCAGCAGTTACTTAGGGCGGCAAGGGTCTGAGCAGTTCTTC.

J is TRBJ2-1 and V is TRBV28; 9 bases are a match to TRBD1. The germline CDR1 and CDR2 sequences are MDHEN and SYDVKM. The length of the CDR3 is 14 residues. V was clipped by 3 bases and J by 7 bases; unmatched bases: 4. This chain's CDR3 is CASSLGTGRNEQFF. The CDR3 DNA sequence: TGTGCCAGCAGTTTGGGGACAGGGCGGAATGAGCAGTTCTTC.

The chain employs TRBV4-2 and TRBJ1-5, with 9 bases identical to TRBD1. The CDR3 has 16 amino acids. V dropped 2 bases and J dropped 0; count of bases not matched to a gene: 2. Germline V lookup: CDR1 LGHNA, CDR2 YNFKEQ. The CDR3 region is CASSQRDRASNQPQHF. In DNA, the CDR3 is TGTGCCAGCAGCCAAAGGGACAGGGCTAGCAATCAGCCCCAGCATTTT.

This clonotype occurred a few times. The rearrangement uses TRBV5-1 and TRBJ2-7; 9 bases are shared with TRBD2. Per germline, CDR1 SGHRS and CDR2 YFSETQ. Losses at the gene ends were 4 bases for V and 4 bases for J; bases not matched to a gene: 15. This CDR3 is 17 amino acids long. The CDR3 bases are TGCGCCAGCAGCGTGGGTGTACTAGCGGGCATCTTATACGAGCAGTACTTC. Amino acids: CASSVGVLAGILYEQYF.

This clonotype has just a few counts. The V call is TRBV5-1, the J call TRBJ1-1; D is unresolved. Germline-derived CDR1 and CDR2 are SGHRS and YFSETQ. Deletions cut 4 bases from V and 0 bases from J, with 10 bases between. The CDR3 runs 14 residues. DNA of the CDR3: TGCGCCAGCAGCGCGGGATGGATGAACACTGAAGCTTTCTTT. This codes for CASSAGWMNTEAFF.